These 22 T cell receptor beta chains were all obtained from the same sample, sequenced in a study of T cell clonality in common variable immunodeficiency. Overall study findings and caveats: Common variable immunodeficiency TCR beta sequences reportedly had fewer deletions and N-nucleotide insertions.

Their specific antigens are unknown. Some clones are missing from TCRdb's copy, which holds only in-frame ones; the method was immunoSEQ multiplex PCR. Recorded here are 25,000 to 30,000 clones, none singletons. The sequencing input was peripheral blood mononuclear cells. These receptor sequences come from a human donor with common variable immunodeficiency.

As for this clone: The DNA ends 3 residues before the CDR3 does, and the rest of the CDR3 is filled in from the germline J gene. J is TRBJ2-3 and V is TRBV11-3; no firm D call. Germline CDR1 SGHNT, CDR2 YENEEA. The CDR3 has 14 residues. V lost 1 base, J lost 2 bases, and 7 bases lay in between. CDR3 DNA (partial): TGTGCCAGCAGCTTAGCAGGAGCCACAGATACG. Translated: CASSLAGATDT. In full, the CDR3 reads CASSLAGATDTQYF.

This clone was counted a few times. The missing CDR3 end, 3 residues past where the read stops, is filled in from the germline J gene. The rearrangement uses TRBV19 and TRBJ2-3; D may be TRBD2 (6 bases). Trimming took off 6 bases at V and 2 bases at J, with 12 bases between the two ends. Germline V gene data show CDR1 as LNHDA and CDR2 as SQIVND (reference sequence). The CDR3 totals 14 residues. CDR3: CASSPRGITDTQYF. The sequenced CDR3 bases are TGTGCCAGTAGCCCCCGGGGGATCACAGATACG.

This clone appeared a few times. The read gets to within 3 residues of the CDR3 end, and the germline J gene fills in the rest. The chain recombines TRBV5-1 with TRBJ2-7, with 10 bases identical to TRBD2. V lost 0 bases, J lost 6 bases, and 6 bases stayed unmatched. The CDR3 runs to 15 residues. CDR1 SGHRS and CDR2 YFSETQ come from the germline V gene. The CDR3 reads CASSLGLAGVIEQYF. Partial CDR3 DNA: TGCGCCAGCAGCTTGGGTCTAGCGGGAGTCATCGAG.

As to this clone: The read finishes 3 residues shy of the CDR3 end, and the germline J gene is used to complete it. The V gene is TRBV7-2, the J gene TRBJ2-2, with 8 bases matching TRBD2. Germline V gene lookup returns CDR1 SGHTA and CDR2 FQGNSA. The CDR3 runs to 15 residues. Trimming cost V 3 bases and J 7 bases; bases outside gene matches: 7. Here the CDR3 reads CASSFAAGGIGELFF. The CDR3 bases that were read are TGTGCCAGCAGCTTTGCGGCGGGAGGTATCGGGGAG.

There are a few counts of this clone. The read ends 3 residues before the CDR3 terminus; that terminus is restored from the germline J gene. The chain combines TRBV2 with TRBJ2-7; 9 bases are a match to TRBD1. This CDR3 is 14 amino acids long. Germline assignment: CDR1 SNHLY and CDR2 FYNNEI. The V gene end was trimmed by 4 bases and the J gene end by 5 bases; junction bases not matched to a gene: 6. The CDR3 spells CASSGGQGFHEQYF. The sequenced CDR3 bases are TGTGCCAGCAGTGGGGGACAGGGATTCCACGAG.

At least ten counts were recorded for this clone. The read terminates 3 residues ahead of where the CDR3 ends, so the germline J gene completes it. The chain combines TRBV5-1 with TRBJ2-3, with TRBD2 matching 11 bases. This CDR3 is built from 15 residues. After removal of 5 bases from V and 5 bases from J, the junction contained 7 bases not matched to a gene. Germline assignment: CDR1 SGHRS and CDR2 YFSETQ. The CDR3 bases that were read are TGCGCCAGCAGGGCGACTAGCGGGGTTGGAGATACG. As protein: CASRATSGVGDT. The CDR3 as a whole reads CASRATSGVGDTQYF.

In its sample, this clone was seen many times. The read gets to within 3 residues of the CDR3 end, and the germline J gene fills in the rest. V is TRBV2 and J is TRBJ2-3; D is possibly TRBD1 or TRBD2 (5 bases each). In germline, CDR1 is SNHLY, CDR2 FYNNEI. The CDR3 sequence is 15 residues long. Trimming stripped 6 bases from V and 0 bases from J, with 13 bases between. Partial CDR3 DNA: TGTGCCAGCAGACGCAGGGAGACTAGCACAGATACG. Its translation is CASRRRETSTDT. The whole CDR3 region reads CASRRRETSTDTQYF. Drawing the rest from reference TRBV2 and TRBJ2-3, the complete variable domain is EPEVTQTPSHQVTQMGQEVILRCVPISNHLYFYWYRQILGQKVEFLVSFYNNEISEKSEIFDDQFSVERPDGSNFTLKIRSTKLEDSAMYFCASRRRETSTDTQYFGPGTRLTVL.

To note about this clone: The read stops 3 residues short of the end of the CDR3; the missing end is completed from the germline J gene. Distinct nucleotide sequences in the sample also encode this CDR3. The chain combines TRBV7-9 with TRBJ1-5; D is undetermined. The CDR3 is made up of 12 amino acids. V lost 5 bases to trimming and J lost 6 bases, with 8 bases between them. In germline, CDR1 is SEHNR, CDR2 FQNEAQ (reference sequence). The chain's CDR3 is CASSQQVQPQHF. The sequenced part of the CDR3 DNA is TGTGCCAGCAGCCAGCAGGTTCAGCCC.

Details on this clone: The read is 3 residues too short to cover the CDR3 end, so that end is filled in from the germline J gene. This chain joins TRBV13 and TRBJ2-1, with 12 bases that match TRBD2. Trimming took 1 base from V and 8 from J; bases not matched to a gene: 9. CDR1 PRHDT and CDR2 FYEKMQ come from the germline V gene (reference sequence). The CDR3 totals 17 residues. The CDR3 sequence: CASSLVLAGGSMYEQFF. The covered CDR3 bases are TGTGCCAGCAGCTTAGTTCTAGCGGGAGGGAGTATGTATGAG.

On this clone: Coverage ceases 3 residues before the CDR3 finishes, and the germline J gene fills in the end. The chain links TRBV11-3 to TRBJ2-7, with D perhaps TRBD1 (5 bases). Germline V lookup: CDR1 SGHNT, CDR2 YENEEA. The CDR3 is 12 residues long. The V end lost 5 bases, the J end lost 2 bases, and 7 bases lay between the germline ends. Partial CDR3 DNA: TGTGCCAGCAGCAAGGGGCCCTACGAG. It is translated as CASSKGPYE. The whole CDR3 protein is CASSKGPYEQYF. The full variable domain, with the rest looked up from reference TRBV11-3 and TRBJ2-7, is EAGVVQSPRYKIIEKKQPVAFWCNPISGHNTLYWYLQNLGQGPELLIRYENEEAVDDSQLPKDRFSAERLKGVDSTLKIQPAELGDSAVYLCASSKGPYEQYFGPGTRLTVT.

This clone is termed medium-sized. The read comes to an end 3 residues before the CDR3 does, leaving the germline J gene to fill in the end. J is TRBJ1-2 and V is TRBV5-1; D may be TRBD1 (6 bases). The V gene lost 3 bases and the J gene lost 3 bases, with 15 bases spanning the gap. The germline V gene encodes CDR1 SGHRS and CDR2 YFSETQ. This CDR3 region has 15 residues. Incomplete CDR3 DNA: TGCGCCAGCAGCTCCACCAGGGGCAGGTACTATGGC. It translates to CASSSTRGRYYG. The CDR3, in full, reads CASSSTRGRYYGYTF.

About this clone itself: The read finishes 3 residues shy of the CDR3 end, and the germline J gene is used to complete it. The chain carries TRBV30 and TRBJ1-1, with 9 bases lining up with TRBD1. Germline CDR1 GTSNPN, CDR2 SVGIG (reference sequence). The CDR3 totals 14 residues. Trimming at V came to 3 bases and at J to 3 bases, leaving 5 bases not matched to a gene. The DNA read from the CDR3 is TGTGCCTGGAGGATGGGGGACAGGGACACTGAA. This codes for CAWRMGDRDTE. The entire CDR3 is CAWRMGDRDTEAFF.

Notes on this clone: The DNA ends 3 residues before the CDR3 does, and the rest of the CDR3 is filled in from the germline J gene. This chain joins TRBV11-1 and TRBJ2-7, with D unresolved. V was cut by 5 bases and J by 2 bases, with 10 bases left in between. The CDR3 contains 13 residues. Germline V gene sequence: CDR1 SGHAT, CDR2 FQDESV (reference sequence). Partial CDR3 DNA: TGTGCCAGCAGCCCAGGCGTAGCCTACGAG. Its protein product is CASSPGVAYE. The whole CDR3 protein is CASSPGVAYEQYF.

This clone occurred many times. The read ends 3 residues before the CDR3 terminus; that terminus is restored from the germline J gene. The chain uses TRBV7-3 and TRBJ2-7; TRBD1 matches 8 bases. The ends lost 1 base at V and 3 bases at J; junction bases unmatched: 5. This CDR3 comprises 15 residues. Per germline, CDR1 SGHTA and CDR2 FQGTGA. CDR3 amino acids: CASSLMGTGIYEQYF. Incomplete CDR3 DNA: TGTGCCAGCAGCTTAATGGGGACAGGAATCTACGAG.

This clone was seen a few times. The missing CDR3 end, 3 residues past where the read stops, is filled in from the germline J gene. The chain has TRBV30 and TRBJ1-5; D unclear. CDR1 is GTSNPN, CDR2 SVGIG, per germline (reference sequence). Trimming took 0 bases from V and 9 from J, leaving 12 bases between them. The CDR3 runs 13 residues. The CDR3 DNA, read in part, is TGTGCCTGGAGTGTACTTTTTGGGCGGCCC. Translating it yields CAWSVLFGRP. The whole CDR3 is CAWSVLFGRPQHF.

This clone was counted a few times. The read ends 3 residues before the CDR3 terminus; that terminus is restored from the germline J gene. J is TRBJ1-1 and V is TRBV30; TRBD1 matches 8 bases. The CDR3 totals 13 residues. J lost 6 bases, V lost 0 bases, and 3 bases had no gene match. Germline V gene sequence: CDR1 GTSNPN, CDR2 SVGIG (reference sequence). CDR3: CAWSVQGASEAFF. CDR3 DNA, as far as it was read: TGTGCCTGGAGTGTGCAGGGGGCCTCTGAA.

This clone was recorded many times. The sequence runs out 3 residues before the end of the CDR3; the remainder is reconstructed from the germline J gene. The chain combines TRBV20-1 with TRBJ2-2; the D gene is possibly TRBD2 (6 bases). The CDR3 loop spans 15 amino acids. V was clipped by 2 bases and J by 5 bases, with 15 bases between them. CDR1 and CDR2 (germline): DFQATT, SNEGSKA (reference sequence). The DNA read from the CDR3 is TGCAGTGCTAGAAAAGGGTCAGGGAGGACCGGGGAG. Its protein is CSARKGSGRTGE. The entire CDR3 sequence reads CSARKGSGRTGELFF.

This clone was seen more than once but under ten times. The chain's CDR3 is CASTSSGEHYNEQFF. The part of the CDR3 DNA that was read is TGCGCCAGCACCTCTAGCGGCGAACATTACAATGAG. The rearrangement joins TRBV5-1 to TRBJ2-1; 7 bases map to TRBD2. From the germline J gene comes the end of the CDR3, since the read stops 3 residues before it. The CDR3 totals 15 residues. Germline CDR1 is SGHRS and CDR2 is YFSETQ. V shed 6 bases and J 4 bases; nucleotides not matched to a gene: 10. The full variable domain, in which reference TRBV5-1 and TRBJ2-1 provide the parts outside the CDR3, is KAGVTQTPRYLIKTRGQQVTLSCSPISGHRSVSWYQQTPGQGLQFLFEYFSETQRNKGNFPGRFSGRQFSNSRSEMNVSTLELGDSALYLCASTSSGEHYNEQFFGPGTRLTVL.

To note about this clone: The read terminates 3 residues before the CDR3 end, so the remaining end is supplied by the germline J gene. This rearrangement joins TRBV30 to TRBJ1-2; D is perhaps TRBD1 (6 bases). The CDR3 is 12 amino acids. CDR1 is GTSNPN, CDR2 SVGIG, per germline (reference sequence). Trimming stripped 2 bases from V and 4 bases from J, with 8 bases between. CDR3 sequence: CAWSTGPYGYTF. The CDR3 DNA, read in part, is TGTGCCTGGAGTACAGGGCCCTATGGC.

This clone has at least ten counts. The read falls 3 residues short of the CDR3 end, and the missing part is taken from the germline J gene. The chain links TRBV29-1 to TRBJ2-3; no reliable D call. The CDR3 covers 13 residues. Germline values: CDR1 SQVTM, CDR2 ANQGSEA. V dropped 4 bases and J dropped 0 bases, with 8 bases sitting between them. CDR3 DNA, as far as it was read: TGCAGCGTTGTCCGTCTTAGCACAGATACG. Translated: CSVVRLSTDT. The whole CDR3 protein reads CSVVRLSTDTQYF.

Within the sample, this clone is medium-sized. The CDR3 goes on 3 residues after the read ends, and that part is filled in from the germline J gene. The chain recombines TRBV12-3 or TRBV12-4 with TRBJ2-6; possible D gene TRBD1, 6 bases. Trimming removed 4 bases from V and 3 bases from J, with 16 bases in between. This CDR3 is built from 17 residues. CDR3 bases read: TGTGCCAGCAGTTCAGCCTTACAGGGATTTGGGGCCAACGTC. Encoded protein: CASSSALQGFGANV. The entire CDR3 protein reads CASSSALQGFGANVLTF.

Turning to this clone: The read comes to an end 3 residues before the CDR3 does, leaving the germline J gene to fill in the end. The chain joins TRBV2 to TRBJ2-1; maybe TRBD2 (5 bases). CDR1 is SNHLY and CDR2 is FYNNEI in the germline V gene. Trimming cost V 4 bases and J 0 bases, with 10 bases left between them. The CDR3 spans 15 residues. The sequenced part of the CDR3 DNA is TGTGCCAGCAGTGGAGGCGGAGGCTCCTACAATGAG. Its protein is CASSGGGGSYNE. The entire CDR3 protein reads CASSGGGGSYNEQFF.